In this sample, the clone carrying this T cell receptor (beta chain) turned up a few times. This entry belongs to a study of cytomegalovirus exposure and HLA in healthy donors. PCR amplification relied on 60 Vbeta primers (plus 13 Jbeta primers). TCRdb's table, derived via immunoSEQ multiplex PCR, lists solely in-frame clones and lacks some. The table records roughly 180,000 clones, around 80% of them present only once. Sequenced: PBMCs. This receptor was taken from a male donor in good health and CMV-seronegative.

The CDR3 DNA follows: TGTGCCAGTAGTGCAGGGGGCCTGGTTGAAAAACTGTTTTTT. Encoded protein: CASSAGGLVEKLFF. V usage is TRBV19 and J usage is TRBJ1-4, with 8 bases identical to TRBD1. Germline CDR1 LNHDA, CDR2 SQIVND (reference sequence). This CDR3 spans 14 amino acids. The trim removed 5 bases at V and 7 bases at J, leaving 6 bases unmatched.